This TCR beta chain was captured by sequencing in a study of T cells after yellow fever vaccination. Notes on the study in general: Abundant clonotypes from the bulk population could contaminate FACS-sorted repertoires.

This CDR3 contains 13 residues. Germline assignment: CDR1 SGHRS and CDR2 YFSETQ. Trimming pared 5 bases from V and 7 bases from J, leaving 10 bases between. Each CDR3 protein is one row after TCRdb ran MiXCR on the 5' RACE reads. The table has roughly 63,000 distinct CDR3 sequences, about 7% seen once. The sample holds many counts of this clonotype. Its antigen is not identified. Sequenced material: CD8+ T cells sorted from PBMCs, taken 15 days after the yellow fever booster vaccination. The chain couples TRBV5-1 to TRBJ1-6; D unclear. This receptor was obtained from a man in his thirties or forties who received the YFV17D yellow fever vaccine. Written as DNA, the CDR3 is TGCGCCAGCAGAGCTCAAACAAATTCACCCCTCCACTTT. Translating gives CASRAQTNSPLHF. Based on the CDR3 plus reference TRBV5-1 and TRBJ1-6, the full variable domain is KAGVTQTPRYLIKTRGQQVTLSCSPISGHRSVSWYQQTPGQGLQFLFEYFSETQRNKGNFPGRFSGRQFSNSRSEMNVSTLELGDSALYLCASRAQTNSPLHFGNGTRLTVT.